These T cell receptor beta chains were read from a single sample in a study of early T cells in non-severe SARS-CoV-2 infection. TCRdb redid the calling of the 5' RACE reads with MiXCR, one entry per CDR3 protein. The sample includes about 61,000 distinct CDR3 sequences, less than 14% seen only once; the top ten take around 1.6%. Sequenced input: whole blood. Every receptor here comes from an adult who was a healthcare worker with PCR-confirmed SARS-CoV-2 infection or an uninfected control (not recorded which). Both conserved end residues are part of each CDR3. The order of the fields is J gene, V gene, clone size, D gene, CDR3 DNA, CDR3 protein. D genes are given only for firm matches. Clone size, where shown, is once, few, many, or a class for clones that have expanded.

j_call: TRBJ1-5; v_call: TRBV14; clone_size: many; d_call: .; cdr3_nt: TGTGCCAGCCCCTTCCCGGGACGTCCAGACGGCAATCAGCCCCAGCATTTT; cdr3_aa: CASPFPGRPDGNQPQHF
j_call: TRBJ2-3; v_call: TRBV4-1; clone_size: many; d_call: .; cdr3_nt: TGCGCCAGCAGCCAAGACGCCTCTTTGTCCGGAACGACAGATACGCAGTATTTT; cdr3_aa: CASSQDASLSGTTDTQYF
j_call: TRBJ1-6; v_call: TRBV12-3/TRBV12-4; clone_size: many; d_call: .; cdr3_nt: TGTGCCAGCAGTCCGGGACGGGACTCTTCACCCCTCCACTTT; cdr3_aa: CASSPGRDSSPLHF
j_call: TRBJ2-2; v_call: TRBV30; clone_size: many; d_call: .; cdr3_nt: TGTGCCTGGCGTAACACCGGGGAGCTGTTTTTT; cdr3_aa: CAWRNTGELFF
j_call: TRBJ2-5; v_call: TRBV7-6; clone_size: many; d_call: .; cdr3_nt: TGTGCCAGCAGCTTAGGTTTAAAGAGGGAGACCCAGTACTTC; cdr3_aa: CASSLGLKRETQYF
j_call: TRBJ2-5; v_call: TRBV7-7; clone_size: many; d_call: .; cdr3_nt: TGTGCTAGCAGCTCTGGTGGACGCCAAGAGACCCAGTACTTC; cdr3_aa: CASSSGGRQETQYF
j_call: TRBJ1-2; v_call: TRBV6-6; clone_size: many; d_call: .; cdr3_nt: TGTGCCAGCAGTTCTGCCGCCGACCTCATCACTAACTATGGCTACACCTTC; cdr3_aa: CASSSAADLITNYGYTF
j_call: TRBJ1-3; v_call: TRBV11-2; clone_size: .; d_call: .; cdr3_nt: TGTGCCAGCCGCCGCACCAGGGGCGGTGGAAACACCATATATTTT; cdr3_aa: CASRRTRGGGNTIYF
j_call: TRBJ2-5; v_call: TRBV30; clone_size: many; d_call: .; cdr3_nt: TGTGCCTGGAGTGTAGAGGGATCTTCTGTGGAGACCCAGTACTTC; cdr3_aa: CAWSVEGSSVETQYF
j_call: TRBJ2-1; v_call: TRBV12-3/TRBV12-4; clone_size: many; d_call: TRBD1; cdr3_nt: TGTGCCAGCAGTTTACGACAGGGGGCGTACAATGAGCAGTTCTTC; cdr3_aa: CASSLRQGAYNEQFF
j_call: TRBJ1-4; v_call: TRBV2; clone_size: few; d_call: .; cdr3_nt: TGTGCCAGCACGGGTCGGGAGGAACTGTTTTTT; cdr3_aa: CASTGREELFF
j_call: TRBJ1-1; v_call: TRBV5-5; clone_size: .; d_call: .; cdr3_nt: .; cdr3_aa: CASILGLTGNTEAFF
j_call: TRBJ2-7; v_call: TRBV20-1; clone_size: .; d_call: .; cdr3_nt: TGCAGTGCCAAAAGGGTAGGGATCTTGGGAGAGCAGTACTTC; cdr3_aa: CSAKRVGILGEQYF